The T cell receptor (beta chain) described here comes from a study of T cell responses to AZD1222 COVID-19 vaccine. General study results and limits: Of the AZD1222 recipients, only 5 to 7 were seropositive at baseline. It was only after the peak T cell response that any repertoires were sampled. Spike-specific TCR breadth and depth rose after two AZD1222 doses.

Note on this clone: Its antigen is unknown.

Libraries were prepared by immunoSEQ multiplex PCR; TCRdb keeps only in-frame clonotypes and omits some of them. There are around 100,000 clones in the sample; approximately 87% occur only once, and approximately 16% lies in the top ten. The trim removed 2 bases at V and 0 bases at J, leaving 19 bases unmatched. Germline CDR1 SGHRS, CDR2 YFSETQ. The length of the CDR3 is 20 residues. The starting material was peripheral blood, obtained on day 0 of AZD1222 vaccination. V is TRBV5-1 and J is TRBJ2-7; the match to TRBD2 covers 8 bases. This sequence was found in an adult in good health. The CDR3, as DNA: TGCGCCAGCAGCTTCGGATTCCGTTTAGCGGGGAGGAAAGGCTCCTACGAGCAGTACTTC. This gives the protein CASSFGFRLAGRKGSYEQYF.